This TCR beta chain was found in a study of shared clonotypes between healthy human individuals. Turning to the study itself: Every donor yielded three CD4 naive, three CD4 memory, two CD8 naive and one CD8 memory plate.

For every subset, genomic DNA was evenly distributed across several immunoSEQ plates. The data were produced by immunoSEQ multiplex PCR, yet TCRdb's version contains in-frame clones alone and is incomplete. The sample carries some 380,000 clones, 96% recorded once. This clone is a singleton in its sample. The sample was memory CD8+ T cells sorted from blood. Described subset: CD45RO+ cells pooled with CCR7-negative TemRA cells. This sequence was found in a man aged 25 to 40 in good health.

Here the CDR3 DNA reads TGTGCCATCAGTGAGTCAGGGGCTAACTATGGCTACACCTTC. As protein: CAISESGANYGYTF. The chain combines TRBV10-3 with TRBJ1-2, with a possible D match to TRBD1 (5 bases). The CDR3 is 14 amino acids. CDR1 and CDR2 (germline): ENHRY, SYGVKD. Trimming took 0 bases from V and 0 from J, leaving 5 bases between them.